Below, 6 T cell receptor beta chains from the same sample are listed, as sequenced in a study of shared clonotypes between healthy human individuals. The assay was immunoSEQ multiplex PCR, and TCRdb's table has in-frame clones only and misses some. In the table there are 1,400,000 or so clones, roughly 98.5% of which are singletons. Source material: naive CD4+ T cells sorted from blood. Subset indicated: CD45RA+ positively selected. The receptors were gathered from a man between 25 and 39 years old in good health.

This chain uses TRBV25-1 with TRBJ2-7; perhaps TRBD1 as D (6 bases). The CDR3 consists of 11 residues. V gave up 2 bases and J gave up 9 bases, with 8 bases separating them. The germline gives CDR1 MGHDK, CDR2 SYGVNS. This chain's CDR3 is CASSELGGQYF. In DNA form, the CDR3 reads TGTGCCAGCAGTGAACTAGGGGGGCAGTACTTC.

V and J are TRBV7-9 and TRBJ2-5, with TRBD1 matching over 7 bases. Trimming at V came to 5 bases and at J to 5 bases, leaving 5 bases not matched to a gene. CDR3 length equals 13 residues. Germline V gives CDR1 SEHNR, CDR2 FQNEAQ (reference sequence). CDR3 DNA: TGTGCCAGCAGCCCCAGGGGGATCGAGACCCAGTACTTC. Translated: CASSPRGIETQYF. Combining the CDR3 with reference TRBV7-9 and TRBJ2-5 gives the whole variable domain DTGVSQNPRHKITKRGQNVTFRCDPISEHNRLYWYRQTLGQGPEFLTYFQNEAQLEKSRLLSDRFSAERPKGSFSTLEIQRTEQGDSAMYLCASSPRGIETQYFGPGTRLLVL.

V usage is TRBV10-3 and J usage is TRBJ1-4; 8 bases agree with TRBD1. Germline V gene data show CDR1 as ENHRY and CDR2 as SYGVKD. This CDR3 contains 12 residues. The ends lost 6 bases at V and 7 bases at J; junction bases unmatched: 1. The CDR3 spells CAIRDRVEKLFF. CDR3 bases: TGTGCCATCAGGGACAGGGTTGAAAAACTGTTTTTT.

This chain joins TRBV28 and TRBJ2-7, with TRBD2 as a possible D gene (6 bases). Deletions cut 5 bases from V and 0 bases from J, with 11 bases between. The germline gives CDR1 MDHEN, CDR2 SYDVKM. This CDR3 has 14 amino acids. The CDR3 loop is CASSPGTHSYEQYF. CDR3 nucleotide sequence: TGTGCCAGCAGTCCCGGGACTCACTCCTACGAGCAGTACTTC.

The chain employs TRBV28 and TRBJ2-3; D ambiguous. Germline CDR1 and CDR2: MDHEN and SYDVKM. Trimming took off 8 bases at V and 4 bases at J, with 10 bases between the two ends. This CDR3 region has 12 residues. The CDR3 is CASRKPPDTQYF. The CDR3 nucleotides are TGTGCCAGCCGGAAGCCCCCAGATACGCAGTATTTT.

CDR3 sequence reads: CASSPLVLAGHNEQFF. The CDR3 DNA sequence: TGCGCCAGCAGCCCCTTGGTTCTAGCGGGCCACAATGAGCAGTTCTTC. The V call is TRBV5-1, the J call TRBJ2-1; 8 nucleotides agree with TRBD2. Germline CDR1 is SGHRS and CDR2 is YFSETQ. V shed 4 bases, J shed 5 bases, and the junction held 11 bases outside the gene matches. The CDR3 consists of 16 residues.